Presented here are 25 T cell receptor beta chains from one specimen sequenced in a study of cytomegalovirus exposure and HLA in healthy donors. With 60 Vbeta and 13 Jbeta primers, the PCR was carried out. TCRdb's table, derived via immunoSEQ multiplex PCR, lists solely in-frame clones and lacks some. The sample shows fewer than 350,000 clones, approximately 90% of them seen only once. Sequenced: PBMCs. These receptor sequences come from a young woman in good health and CMV-seronegative.

The chain uses TRBV5-4 and TRBJ2-3; 8 bases match TRBD2. Germline CDR1 SGHNT, CDR2 YYREEE (reference sequence). CDR3 length: 14 residues. V shed 5 bases, J shed 1 base, and the junction held 3 bases outside the gene matches. DNA of the CDR3: TGTGCCAGCAGACTGACTAGCGGCACAGATACGCAGTATTTT. Its translation: CASRLTSGTDTQYF.

V and J are TRBV15 and TRBJ1-5; D is undetermined. CDR1 is LNHNV and CDR2 is YYDKDF in the germline V gene (reference sequence). Trimming stripped 3 bases from V and 5 bases from J, with 14 bases between. The CDR3 has 15 residues. The CDR3 region has the DNA TGTGCCACCAGCAGGGAGGCATCCAGTCATCAGCCCCAGCATTTT. Protein sequence: CATSREASSHQPQHF.

This rearrangement joins TRBV5-1 to TRBJ2-5; 10 bases map to TRBD2. The CDR3 length is 16 residues. CDR1 is SGHRS, CDR2 YFSETQ, per germline. The V segment lost 1 base and the J segment 2 bases; nucleotides outside the gene matches: 5. CDR3 region: CASSLRASGGQETQYF. CDR3 DNA sequence: TGCGCCAGCAGCTTGAGGGCTAGCGGGGGACAAGAGACCCAGTACTTC.

The chain has TRBV7-2 and TRBJ2-2; 7 bases align to TRBD1. The CDR3 totals 15 residues. The germline CDR1 and CDR2 sequences are SGHTA and FQGNSA. After removal of 5 bases from V and 5 bases from J, the junction contained 8 bases not matched to a gene. The CDR3, as DNA: TGTGCCAGCAGCCCCCAGACAGGGTTGACCGGGGAGCTGTTTTTT. It specifies CASSPQTGLTGELFF.

The V gene is TRBV7-9, the J gene TRBJ2-7; the D gene is possibly TRBD2 (6 bases). The ends were cut back, 3 bases at V and 4 bases at J, with 10 bases in the middle. The CDR3 loop spans 13 amino acids. Germline values: CDR1 SEHNR, CDR2 FQNEAQ (reference sequence). The CDR3 DNA reads as TGTGCCAGCAGCTTCGGGGGAAGGTACGAGCAGTACTTC. Amino acids: CASSFGGRYEQYF.

The gene calls are TRBV30 and TRBJ1-2; 9 nucleotides match TRBD1. The CDR3 spans 17 residues. J lost 8 bases, V lost 2 bases, and 18 bases had no gene match. In germline, CDR1 is GTSNPN, CDR2 SVGIG (reference sequence). CDR3 in DNA: TGTGCCTGGAGTAACCAGCGGACAGGGGTCCCGAGGGGAGGCTACACCTTC. This sequence encodes CAWSNQRTGVPRGGYTF.

The V gene is TRBV30, the J gene TRBJ2-7; D not resolved. Germline CDR1 GTSNPN, CDR2 SVGIG (reference sequence). CDR3 length equals 14 residues. Trimming cost V 1 base and J 0 bases, with 10 bases left between them. CDR3 in amino acids: CAWSAYESSYEQYF. For the CDR3, the DNA is TGTGCCTGGAGTGCCTACGAGAGCTCCTACGAGCAGTACTTC.

This chain uses TRBV6-5 with TRBJ2-1; D remains ambiguous. Germline lookup yields CDR1 MNHEY and CDR2 SVGAGI. This CDR3 is 11 amino acids long. The V end was cut by 5 bases, the J end by 6 bases, with 5 bases between. The CDR3 DNA follows: TGTGCCAGCAGTGGGCGCAATGAGCAGTTCTTC. Translated: CASSGRNEQFF.

The genes are TRBV9 and TRBJ2-1; possibly TRBD1 for D (5 bases). Deletions cut 1 base from V and 8 bases from J, with 7 bases between. This CDR3 contains 12 residues. Germline values: CDR1 SGDLS, CDR2 YYNGEE. The DNA of the CDR3 is TGTGCCAGCAGCGTACTAGGGGATGAGCAGTTCTTC. It specifies CASSVLGDEQFF.

The chain links TRBV27 to TRBJ2-7; tentative D call: TRBD2 (5 bases). This CDR3 has 14 amino acids. Germline V lookup: CDR1 MNHEY, CDR2 SMNVEV (reference sequence). Trimming left V 6 bases short and J 3 bases short, with 15 bases between. The CDR3 loop is CASRRGGRGYEQYF. In DNA form, the CDR3 reads TGTGCCAGCAGGCGTGGCGGTCGGGGCTACGAGCAGTACTTC.

This clone was recorded only once. This rearrangement joins TRBV14 to TRBJ1-4; no firm D call. This CDR3 is built from 16 residues. Per germline, CDR1 SGHDN and CDR2 FVKESK. Trimming took 4 bases from V and 4 from J, leaving 16 bases between them. For the CDR3, the DNA is TGTGCCAGCAGCCCGATTCGGGGAGGACTTAATGAAAAACTGTTTTTT. Amino acid sequence: CASSPIRGGLNEKLFF.

This chain uses TRBV7-8 with TRBJ2-2; no definite D call. Germline V gene lookup returns CDR1 SGHVS and CDR2 FQNEAQ. V was pared by 2 bases and J by 0 bases, with 10 bases between. The CDR3 has 16 amino acids. The chain's CDR3 is CASSLSMGPNTGELFF. The DNA of the CDR3 is TGTGCCAGCAGCTTAAGTATGGGCCCGAACACCGGGGAGCTGTTTTTT.

This clone has just a few counts. The rearrangement uses TRBV5-5 and TRBJ2-5, with 7 bases fitting TRBD1. Per germline, CDR1 SGHKS and CDR2 YYEKEE (reference sequence). After removal of 4 bases from V and 2 bases from J, the junction contained 8 bases not matched to a gene. CDR3 length equals 15 residues. CDR3 residues: CASSPRPGQQETQYF. CDR3 bases: TGTGCCAGCAGCCCGAGGCCGGGACAGCAAGAGACCCAGTACTTC.

This sequence joins TRBV19 and TRBJ2-7, with D possibly matching TRBD2 (6 bases). The CDR3 runs to 14 residues. V shed 7 bases and J shed 2 bases, with 15 bases lying between them. CDR1 LNHDA and CDR2 SQIVND come from the germline V gene (reference sequence). The CDR3: CASTEGGFPYEQYF. The CDR3 nucleotides read TGTGCCAGTACCGAGGGAGGTTTTCCCTACGAGCAGTACTTC.

A remark on this clone: The junction differs from germline at one of its ends, possibly a read error. The rearrangement links TRBV30 to TRBJ2-7; TRBD1 aligns across 7 bases. This CDR3 is 13 amino acids long. Germline CDR1 GTSNPN, CDR2 SVGIG (reference sequence). The CDR3 sequence is CAGSRGQSYEQYF. The CDR3 coding sequence is TGTGCCGGGAGTCGGGGACAGTCCTACGAGCAGTACTTC.

CDR3 in DNA: TGTGCCAGCAGCTCCTGGTTGGCGGGGGGATCCTACGAGCAGTACTTC. Its protein is CASSSWLAGGSYEQYF. This chain uses TRBV5-4 with TRBJ2-5, with 8 bases identical to TRBD2. TRBJ2-7 explains the end of the DNA better; the J call may be wrong. The CDR3 totals 16 residues. Germline CDR1 and CDR2: SGHNT and YYREEE (reference sequence).

The V and J genes are TRBV9 and TRBJ2-5; weak D call: TRBD2 (5 bases). This CDR3 has 16 amino acids. Germline V gives CDR1 SGDLS, CDR2 YYNGEE. V was pared by 0 bases and J by 5 bases, with 17 bases between. The DNA for the CDR3 is TGTGCCAGCAGCGTAGCCAACAGCAGAGGGAGTGAGACCCAGTACTTC. Protein product: CASSVANSRGSETQYF.

This clone was recorded once. V is TRBV2 and J is TRBJ2-3, with 9 positions matching TRBD1. The CDR3 extends over 15 amino acids. Germline-derived CDR1 and CDR2 are SNHLY and FYNNEI. V lost 6 bases, J lost 2 bases, and 6 bases stayed unmatched. The CDR3 sequence is CASRAGQGLTDTQYF. As DNA, the CDR3 is TGTGCCAGCAGGGCGGGACAGGGCCTCACAGATACGCAGTATTTT.

The chain combines TRBV9 with TRBJ1-2, with 8 bases aligning to TRBD1. V lost 1 base and J lost 8; bases outside the gene matches: 13. This CDR3 spans 16 amino acids. Germline values: CDR1 SGDLS, CDR2 YYNGEE. The CDR3 region has the DNA TGTGCCAGCAGCGTACGGACAGGGTCAGGTCGAGGCGGCTACACCTTC. Its protein is CASSVRTGSGRGGYTF.

The V call is TRBV2, the J call TRBJ1-1, with D maybe TRBD1 (6 bases). This CDR3 spans 12 amino acids. V lost 7 bases, J lost 5 bases, and 11 bases lay in between. Germline loops: CDR1 SNHLY, CDR2 FYNNEI. CDR3 amino acids: CASNRVVTEAFF. The CDR3 nucleotides are TGTGCCAGCAACAGGGTTGTTACTGAAGCTTTCTTT.

This chain connects TRBV6-5 to TRBJ2-7; D is ambiguous. V lost 0 bases, J lost 1 base, and 7 bases lay in between. The CDR3 is made up of 14 amino acids. Germline V gives CDR1 MNHEY, CDR2 SVGAGI. The CDR3 DNA sequence: TGTGCCAGCAGTTACTCGGGCAGATCCTACGAGCAGTACTTC. This encodes CASSYSGRSYEQYF.

V is TRBV6-5 and J is TRBJ1-2; no clear D. The germline gives CDR1 MNHEY, CDR2 SVGAGI. V gave up 6 bases and J gave up 7 bases, with 15 bases separating them. The CDR3 is 13 amino acids. The CDR3 loop is CASRTKRFRGYTF. CDR3 DNA: TGTGCCAGCAGAACTAAGAGATTCCGTGGCTACACCTTC.

The chain combines TRBV5-1 with TRBJ2-7, with D possibly matching TRBD2 (6 bases). Trimming left V 0 bases short and J 2 bases short, with 18 bases between. Per the germline V gene, CDR1 is SGHRS and CDR2 is YFSETQ. The CDR3 has 17 amino acids. As DNA, the CDR3 is TGCGCCAGCAGCTTGGCTTTGGCGGGCGGGGTTCCCTACGAGCAGTACTTC. This sequence encodes CASSLALAGGVPYEQYF.

This sequence joins TRBV30 and TRBJ1-1; 7 bases match TRBD1. The CDR3 extends over 12 amino acids. After removal of 7 bases from V and 11 bases from J, the junction contained 13 bases not matched to a gene. Per the germline V gene, CDR1 is GTSNPN and CDR2 is SVGIG (reference sequence). The CDR3 loop reads CASHHRTGYAFF. In nucleotides, the CDR3 is TGTGCCTCCCACCACCGGACAGGTTACGCTTTCTTT.

The chain uses TRBV7-9 and TRBJ2-7; D is perhaps TRBD2 (6 bases). The CDR3 extends over 15 amino acids. The germline gives CDR1 SEHNR, CDR2 FQNEAQ (reference sequence). Trimming removed 5 bases from V and 0 bases from J, with 14 bases in between. This CDR3 reads CASSRTTSSSYEQYF. CDR3 sequence (DNA): TGTGCCAGCAGCCGAACGACTAGTAGCTCCTACGAGCAGTACTTC.